Sequencing of this T cell receptor beta chain was carried out in a study of shared clonotypes between healthy human individuals. As regards this clone: Its antigen is currently unknown.

Study conclusions and caveats: Clonotypes not shared had lower generation probabilities than those common to all four donors.

Germline V gene lookup returns CDR1 SGHNT and CDR2 YYREEE (reference sequence). The CDR3 runs 18 residues. V was pared by 4 bases and J by 4 bases, with 11 bases of the junction left unmatched. TCRdb's table, derived via immunoSEQ multiplex PCR, lists solely in-frame clones and lacks some. The repertoire holds about 2.4 million clones, more than 90% seen once, with roughly 0.14% in the top ten. The rearrangement uses TRBV5-4 and TRBJ2-6; 10 bases are a match to TRBD2. The sequenced material came from naive CD4+ T cells sorted from blood. This sample's subset: CD45RA+ positively selected. The source of this sequence is a young man in good health. CDR3 in DNA: TGTGCCAGCAGCATCCAAGCGGGAGGGGCCCCAGGGGCCAACGTCCTGACTTTC. This gives the protein CASSIQAGGAPGANVLTF.